This TCR beta chain was obtained from a study of CD8+CD57+ T cells in acquired aplastic anemia. As for the study in general: Across the sorted CD4+ and CD8+ cells, DNA amounts averaged approximately 3.1 ug. Where healthy donors were concerned, CD4+ cells averaged approximately 11 million reads.

Using genomic DNA as the template, TCR beta VDJ and CDR3 profiling was carried out. TCRdb re-derived calls from the reads in MiXCR, one entry per CDR3 protein. In the table there are 75,000 to 90,000 distinct CDR3 sequences, around 44% of which are singletons. The sample holds a few counts of this clonotype. Sequenced: sorted CD4+, CD8+, or CD8+CD57+ T cells (not recorded which) from PBMCs. This receptor was taken from a human donor in good health, serving as a control.

The CDR3 DNA is TGTGCCAGCAGAGGGATTGGGGCCAACGTCCTGACTTTC. The encoded protein is CASRGIGANVLTF. The chain combines TRBV6-1 with TRBJ2-6; D is unclear. Germline assignment: CDR1 MNHNS and CDR2 SASEGT. The CDR3 has 13 amino acids. Trimming took 6 bases from V and 3 from J, leaving 6 bases between them.